Listed below are T cell receptor beta chains from one sample, sequenced in a study of patients and donors after allogeneic stem cell transplantation. Using its own MiXCR run on the RT-PCR reads, TCRdb lists one record per CDR3 protein. The profile covers around 170,000 distinct CDR3 sequences, with roughly 22% appearing a single time and 25% to 30% taken by the ten largest. The specimen was blood, either unsorted or a sorted T cell fraction (not recorded which). Every receptor here comes from a human donor who was either an allogeneic HSCT recipient or a stem cell or donor lymphocyte infusion donor (not recorded which). It is not recorded whose cells these are; they may come from a transplant donor. CDR3s include the opening cysteine and the closing phenylalanine or tryptophan.

J gene	CDR3 length	V gene	CDR3 protein
TRBJ2-3	17	TRBV6-2/TRBV6-3	CASSYSIVGESTDTQYF
TRBJ1-1	14	TRBV12-3/TRBV12-4	CASSLWSGVDEAFF
TRBJ2-2	18	TRBV12-3/TRBV12-4	CASSFSAGSSANTGELFF
TRBJ2-2	15	TRBV6-6	CASSLEREWTGELFF
TRBJ1-5	12	TRBV20-1	CSAMVDNQPQHF
TRBJ2-7	14	TRBV25-1	CASSPLGQAYEQYF
TRBJ2-7	18	TRBV12-5	CASGLVPGEGWVFYEQYF
TRBJ1-5	13	TRBV4-1	CASSQDRVQPQHF
TRBJ1-5	15	TRBV2	CASRGQGLSNQPQHF
TRBJ2-3	16	TRBV7-9	CASSFTFRGHTDTQYF
TRBJ1-1	13	TRBV6-5	CASIGTEPGDAFF
TRBJ2-3	15	TRBV7-3	CASSPILPTTDTQYF
TRBJ2-7	14	TRBV10-3	CAISDSIMVYEQYF
TRBJ1-1	15	TRBV11-2	CASSPRLQGYTEAFF
TRBJ2-4	13	TRBV5-6	CASSFGGMNIQYF
TRBJ1-1	15	TRBV6-2/TRBV6-3	CASSYSTGFGTEAFF
TRBJ1-2	13	TRBV6-1	CASSGTVNYGYTF
TRBJ2-1	15	TRBV15	CATSPTKITYNEQFF
TRBJ1-1	13	TRBV10-3	CAIRGGLFTEAFF
TRBJ1-3	15	TRBV20-1	CSARWDGPKKNTIYF
TRBJ2-2	12	TRBV20-1	CSVIDTTGELFF
TRBJ2-1	14	TRBV3-1	CASSQAERGNEQFF
TRBJ2-7	15	TRBV10-3	CAISPDRGNLVEQYF
TRBJ2-7	15	TRBV10-3	CAISESETSASEQYF
TRBJ2-1	15	TRBV5-4	CASSLEAGGYNEQFF
TRBJ1-5	13	TRBV12-3/TRBV12-4	CASSWNSNQPQHF
TRBJ1-5	14	TRBV12-3/TRBV12-4	CASKRGGGNQPQHF
TRBJ2-2	17	TRBV5-1	CASSLTEREVNTGELFF
TRBJ2-3	14	TRBV6-2/TRBV6-3	CASTDRQGADTQYF
TRBJ1-1	12	TRBV29-1	CSVTAPNTEAFF
TRBJ2-7	15	TRBV5-1	CASSSVGPSGYEQYF
TRBJ1-1	14	TRBV5-1	CASSSDRGLTEAFF
TRBJ2-5	15	TRBV2	CASSPGLGIQETQYF
TRBJ2-3	13	TRBV20-1	CSASAGLTDTQYF
TRBJ1-3	17	TRBV4-1	CASSQVGQATSGNTIYF
TRBJ2-1	13	TRBV15	CATSRPAGGEQFF
TRBJ2-2	14	TRBV20-1	CSAKRGANTGELFF
TRBJ2-7	18	TRBV5-1	CASSLEGLAGYFSYEQYF
TRBJ1-2	13	TRBV29-1	CSVEGARNYGYTF
TRBJ2-5	13	TRBV7-2	CASSSRLQETQYF
TRBJ2-7	15	TRBV4-1	CASSQDPGGTYEQYF
TRBJ2-1	15	TRBV6-2/TRBV6-3	CASSKRGLEGNEQFF
TRBJ2-5	14	TRBV12-3/TRBV12-4	CASSSRAFQETQYF